This T cell receptor (beta chain) appears in the sequencing data of a study of T cell responses to AZD1222 COVID-19 vaccine. V lost 10 bases, J lost 4 bases, and 10 bases stayed unmatched. The CDR3 totals 14 residues. Germline assignment: CDR1 SNHLY and CDR2 FYNNEI. TCRdb keeps only in-frame clones here, not all; method: immunoSEQ multiplex PCR. The table records around 140,000 clones, about 90% of them present only once. The sequencing here drew on peripheral blood, taken on day 0 of AZD1222 vaccination. This TCR derives from an adult in good health. J is TRBJ2-3 and V is TRBV2; TRBD1 matches 8 bases. The CDR3 nucleotides are TGTGCCAACCAAAGACAGGGGACCTCAGATACGCAGTATTTT. Its translation: CANQRQGTSDTQYF.